This T cell receptor (beta chain) is drawn from a study of a mutant IDH1 vaccine in newly diagnosed glioma. Overall study: Either 4-6 weeks after radiotherapy alone or alongside temozolomide, vaccination was begun. Patients had received radiotherapy, temozolomide, or both previously, most receiving both.

The V end lost 0 bases, the J end lost 7 bases, and 5 bases lay between the germline ends. This CDR3 is 12 amino acids long. Germline CDR1 is SGHDT and CDR2 is YYEEEE. Time point described: week 11, during vaccination. Vaccination used 300 ug of mutant IDH1 20-mer peptide per dose, with topical imiquimod. New WHO grade 3 or 4 astrocytomas that were IDH1-mutant and ATRX-lost had been found in donors. The repertoire was sequenced with immunoSEQ multiplex PCR; TCRdb's copy has only in-frame clones and lacks some. This repertoire shows around 31,000 clones, around 90% found once; its top ten account for around 20%. Details on this clone: Its specificity is not known.

This chain joins TRBV5-6 and TRBJ1-5; D gene unclear. The sample here was PBMCs, taken from a glioma patient whose treatment included an IDH1 peptide vaccine. The clonotype was recovered from a man aged 18 to 29 with glioma. The CDR3 is CASSLGEQPQHF. The CDR3, as DNA: TGTGCCAGCAGCTTGGGGGAGCAGCCCCAGCATTTT.